This T cell receptor beta chain was recorded in a study of cytomegalovirus exposure and HLA in healthy donors (dated 2017 in TCRdb). In the study overall: An earlier analysis of 550 to 700 of the donors reported more than 250 Gb of sequence data and 117 million unique TCR beta sequences from some 180 million T cells. An early release that covered fewer than 750 HLA-typed donors contained 250 to 350 gigabases of sequencing data and about 93 million unique TCR sequences. Of the roughly 400 genotyped donors, roughly 85% fell in the genetic ancestry cluster associated with self-reported Caucasian donors. The study aimed to test whether cataloging public T cell receptors could reveal signatures of past pathogen exposure. The study profiled the T cell repertoires of about 640 subjects by immunosequencing and related them to cytomegalovirus serostatus. In addition to the first cohort of 666 subjects, a separate validation cohort of over 90 different subjects was used. High-throughput TCR immunosequencing, statistical association of individual TCRs with disease status, and machine learning were combined to predict cytomegalovirus infection status. In a later analysis, previously published TCR beta repertoires from 550 to 750 donors were re-analyzed and high-resolution HLA genotyping was added so that TCR occurrence patterns could be studied. Rather than drawing on any new phenotypic data, the later analysis identified candidate immune exposures from TCR beta sequences and the way those sequences occurred across donors. To decide whether each TCR beta V gene segment behaved as functional or pseudogenic, an earlier analysis of some 570 of the donors relied on high-throughput TCR beta sequencing. Donor age, sex, ethnicity and CMV serostatus were compiled alongside the repertoire data. A later genetic analysis used genome-wide SNP genotypes for about 60% of the roughly 700 donors, treating that subset as a discovery cohort. Every discovery cohort repertoire had been produced on one sequencing platform. Both class I and class II loci were covered by HLA typing, at four-digit resolution. Typing coverage differed by locus: A, B, C, DRB1 and DQB1 were typed in about 620-630 donors, DQA1 in roughly 500, DPA1 in 600 to 610, and DPB1 in roughly 450. Because of strong linkage in the cohort, roughly five DR-DQ haplotypes were treated as single units for association and clustering. Among some 400 genotyped donors of the cohort, an average of about 240,000 unique TCR beta nucleotide sequences were sequenced per donor, around 18% of them non-productive. The research as a whole found: Assigning TCR associations to individual alleles was difficult when HLA alleles, especially DR and DQ, strongly co-occurred. While some public TCRs were present in many individuals, most TCR sequences turned up only very rarely across donors. Approximately 16 rarely observed V segments, including chromosome 9 orphons, were excluded from the earlier analysis of just under 600 of the donors because counts were too low. A later genetic analysis reported fewer N-insertions in productive TCRs among donors in an Asian-associated ancestry cluster than the roughly 690-donor mean. V-gene and J-gene trimming of TCR beta chains was associated with a missense DCLRE1C variant in a later genetic analysis, and the association was replicated in an independent cohort. In a later analysis, HLA-associated TCR beta chains were found to be more clonally expanded and to have lower generation probabilities than equally common non-associated chains. A later analysis reported that several top co-occurrence clusters appeared linked to parvovirus B19, influenza, CMV and Epstein-Barr virus. At a false discovery rate of 0.05, a later analysis linked around 17,000 TCR beta sequences to specific HLA alleles. A later analysis found that TCR association rates varied across HLA loci, with DRB1 alleles showing the most associated TCRs and HLA-C alleles the fewest. According to a later analysis, most CMV-associated TCR beta chains appeared to be HLA-restricted, and the HLA associations seemed to be driven largely by CMV exposure. In an earlier analysis of about 540 of the donors, most TCR beta V segments were observed in productive rearrangements about 87% or about 30% of the time, broadly matching IMGT annotations. Sequencing depth was assumed to be roughly uniform across donors in the presence/absence analyses, though that assumption may not hold. It was suggested by the authors that the approach could potentially be generalized to other disease states and immunological phenotypes. Three of the identified cytomegalovirus-associated TCR beta chains were confirmed in vitro to be specific for cytomegalovirus antigens. In both the original and validation cohorts, the classifier was reported to diagnose cytomegalovirus status with high specificity and sensitivity. CMV serostatus was the only immune exposure information available for the cohort. Linkage disequilibrium might explain the correlated functional status among segregating V segments, but an unknown experimental factor could not be excluded. Because HLA typing was unavailable for some donors at each locus, only the typed subset was used in association tests. A further reported finding was that TCR beta sequences accurately predicted the HLA-A and HLA-B alleles for most subjects in the first cohort. Because the 87-base-pair reads could not distinguish some IMGT-functional V segments, including TRBV6-2 and TRBV6-3, those segments were excluded. This cohort had only TCR beta chains sequenced, and the lack of alpha or paired-chain data limited which features could be detected. The sequencing pipeline was judged likely to have produced a cluster of highly shared sequence variants as a technical artifact. The study listed 164 TCR beta chains as associated with cytomegalovirus.

The library was obtained by the immunoSEQ multiplex PCR assay. The multiplex PCR relied on a mix of 60 forward primers for TCR Vbeta segments and 13 reverse primers for TCR Jbeta segments. A multiplex PCR assay on genomic DNA amplified the CDR3 region of rearranged TCR beta genes. The Illumina HiSeq System was used to sequence the amplified TCR beta libraries as 87-base-pair reads. The published analysis was carried out like this. A later analysis tallied around 87 million unique TCR beta chains across the 600 to 700 repertoires, and about 12 million of those chains were shared by two or more donors. Raw reads were error-corrected and collapsed into unique sequences by a nearest-neighbor algorithm in which closely related sequences were merged to remove PCR and sequencing errors. CDR3 sequences were aligned to IMGT reference sequences to assign V, D and J gene segments. For a sequence to be retained, at least a six-nucleotide match to both a V gene segment and a J gene segment was required. Rearrangements were called productive when the CDR3 lacked stop codons and stayed in frame with V and J; all others were non-productive. CDR3 was defined by IMGT convention, running from the second conserved V-encoded cysteine to the conserved J-encoded phenylalanine. The earlier analysis of more than 450 of the donors excluded sequences that lacked an unambiguous match to a single V gene segment. An earlier analysis of approximately 590 of the donors called V segments functional above 56.7% productive rearrangements and segregating when the between-donor standard deviation exceeded 5%. A statistical classification framework was built for diagnosing cytomegalovirus status from the catalog of TCR beta chain sequences. In a later analysis, V and J genes were assigned by comparing TCR nucleotide sequences against IMGT/GENE-DB human TR gene sequences. Using the TCRdist pipeline, a later analysis assigned CDR3 sequences along with most-parsimonious VDJ recombination scenarios. A later analysis defined each TCR beta chain by its CDR3 amino acid sequence plus V-gene family, and excluded reads lacking a unique V-gene family. A later analysis removed 550 to 650 highly shared, low-generation-probability nucleotide sequences to deal with suspected cross-contamination and a sequencing artifact. For each public chain, a later analysis derived a clonal expansion index from normalized ranks of inferred template counts within each repertoire. In a later analysis, generation probabilities were computed using a VDJ recombination model fitted to out-of-frame rearrangements, and the results were checked against IGoR. In a later analysis, TCR-TCR, TCR-HLA and TCR-CMV co-occurrence was scored with hypergeometric tests, and a repertoire-size bias correction was applied to TCR pairs. A later analysis estimated false discovery rates by permuting HLA or CMV assignments 20 times. In a later analysis, co-occurring TCRs were grouped using DBSCAN, and TCRdist sequence similarity was added for clustering within HLA-allele-positive subsets. For co-occurrence clustering, repertoires with fewer than 30,000 or more than 120,000 public chains were excluded, along with about five repertoires with anomalous nucleotide sharing. Not all clones reach the TCRdb copy of this immuneACCESS table, which keeps in-frame sequences only. Checked studies attribute under half of the gap to unresolved V genes and leave the rest unexplained. That table furnishes V, J and clone size, whereas the DNA furnished D and trimming. The sample records 120,000 or so clones, 80% of which are singletons. Just over 2.5% of the sample comes from the top ten.

A remark on this clone: It has no known antigen specificity. Base quality data are lacking; no much larger clone is found one base away.

The cohort comprised hundreds of healthy bone marrow donors. At the time of sampling, every cohort member was nominally healthy, though immune exposures that went unrecorded were likely present. The donor was CMV seronegative and was included in the group of several hundred seronegative cohort members. Every donor gave a peripheral blood sample, and the peripheral blood mononuclear cells from that sample were used for TCR beta sequencing. Genomic DNA was extracted from the blood cell samples with the Qiagen DNeasy Blood Extraction Kit. The CDR1 and CDR2 encoded by the germline V gene are SGHRS and YFSETQ. Taken from cysteine to phenylalanine, the CDR3 has 14 residues. Only CDR3 DNA remains: 42 bases, in frame from the first base. V sheds 0 bases and J sheds 0 bases, leaving 7 bases between their ends.

This receptor was taken from a man aged 25 to 40 in good health and CMV-seronegative. Input material: PBMCs. The receptor chain draws on TRBV5-1 and TRBJ2-7; TRBD1 is perhaps the D gene, given 5 matching bases. The CDR3 loop reads CASSLGQSSYEQYF. The nucleotide sequence reads as follows: TGCGCCAGCAGCTTGGGACAGAGCTCCTACGAGCAGTACTTC.